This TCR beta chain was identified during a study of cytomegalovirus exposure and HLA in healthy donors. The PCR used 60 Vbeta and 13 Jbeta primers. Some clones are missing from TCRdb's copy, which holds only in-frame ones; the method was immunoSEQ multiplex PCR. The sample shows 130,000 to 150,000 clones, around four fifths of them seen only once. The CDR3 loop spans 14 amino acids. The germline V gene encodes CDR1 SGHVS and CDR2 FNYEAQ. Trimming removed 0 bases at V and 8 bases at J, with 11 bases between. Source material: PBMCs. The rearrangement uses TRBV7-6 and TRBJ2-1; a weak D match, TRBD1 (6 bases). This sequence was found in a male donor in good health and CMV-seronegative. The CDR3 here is CASSLAWGQDEQFF. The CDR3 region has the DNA TGTGCCAGCAGCTTAGCGTGGGGGCAGGATGAGCAGTTCTTC.